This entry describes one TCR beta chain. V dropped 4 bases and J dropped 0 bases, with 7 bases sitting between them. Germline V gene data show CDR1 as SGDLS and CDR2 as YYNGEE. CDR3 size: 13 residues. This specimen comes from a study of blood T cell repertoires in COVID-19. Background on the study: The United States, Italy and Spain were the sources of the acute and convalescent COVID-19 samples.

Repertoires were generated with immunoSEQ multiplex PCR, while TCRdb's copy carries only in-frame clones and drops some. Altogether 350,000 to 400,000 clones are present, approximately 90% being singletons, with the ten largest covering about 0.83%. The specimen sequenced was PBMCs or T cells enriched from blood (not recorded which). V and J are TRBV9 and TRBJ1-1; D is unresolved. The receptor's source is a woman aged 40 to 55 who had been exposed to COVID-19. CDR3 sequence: CASSLRLNTEAFF. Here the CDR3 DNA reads TGTGCCAGCAGCTTGAGGTTGAACACTGAAGCTTTCTTT.